This is a list of T cell receptor beta chains from one sample in a study of cytomegalovirus exposure and HLA in healthy donors. Measured with immunoSEQ multiplex PCR; TCRdb has only the in-frame clones, and not every one. Altogether about 150,000 clones are present, roughly nine tenths being singletons, with the ten largest covering approximately 9.2%. What was sequenced was PBMCs. The receptors originated from a young woman in good health and CMV-seropositive. The CDR3 runs from the conserved cysteine through the conserved F or W. Fields, in order: V gene, J gene, D gene, clone size, CDR3 DNA, CDR3 protein. D genes are given only for firm matches. Some rows have no size entry. The others give once, few or many, or a class for an expanded clone.

TRBV9,TRBJ2-2,NA,NA,TGTGCCAGCAACATGGACACGAACACCGGGGAGCTGTTTTTT,CASNMDTNTGELFF
TRBV2,TRBJ1-5,TRBD1,once,TGTGCCAGCAACCCGGACAGGGGGAGCAATCAGCCCCAGCATTTT,CASNPDRGSNQPQHF
TRBV2,TRBJ1-2,NA,NA,TGTGCCAGCAGGCCTGGGGGGGGGACCGACTATGGCTACACCTTC,CASRPGGGTDYGYTF
TRBV28,TRBJ2-3,NA,NA,TGTGCCAGCAGTTTTATCGGGACACGAACCACCTGGGGCACAGATACGCAGTATTTT,CASSFIGTRTTWGTDTQYF
TRBV6-5,TRBJ2-5,NA,NA,TGTGCCAGCAGTTACTCGAGGGGGATAGAGACCCAGTACTTC,CASSYSRGIETQYF
TRBV19,TRBJ2-5,NA,NA,TGTGCCAGTACCGACTTTTTGACAGGTTCAGCAACCCAGTACTTC,CASTDFLTGSATQYF
TRBV4-2,TRBJ2-3,TRBD2,few,TGTGCCAGCAGCCCTAGGCCGACTAGCGGGGGCGACGATACGCAGTATTTT,CASSPRPTSGGDDTQYF
TRBV5-1,TRBJ2-1,NA,NA,TGCGCCAGCAGCTTGGAGCGAGGGTACAATGAGCAGTTCTTC,CASSLERGYNEQFF
TRBV5-1,TRBJ1-1,TRBD1,NA,TGCGCCAGCAGTCAAACAGGGGAGGCTCCAGCTTTCTTT,CASSQTGEAPAFF
TRBV5-4,TRBJ2-1,TRBD1,once,TGTGCCAGCAGCCATGCTCGGGACAGAACCTACAATGAGCAGTTCTTC,CASSHARDRTYNEQFF
TRBV7-9,TRBJ1-2,NA,NA,TGTGCCAGCAGCTTGGGGAGAATCTCCGGCTACACCTTC,CASSLGRISGYTF
TRBV18,TRBJ1-1,NA,NA,TGTGCCAGCTCACCACAGGGACACCTGAACACTGAAGCTTTCTTT,CASSPQGHLNTEAFF
TRBV7-6,TRBJ2-1,TRBD2,NA,TGTGCCAGCAGCTTAGACGCGGGGGGAGGTGAGCAGTTCTTC,CASSLDAGGGEQFF